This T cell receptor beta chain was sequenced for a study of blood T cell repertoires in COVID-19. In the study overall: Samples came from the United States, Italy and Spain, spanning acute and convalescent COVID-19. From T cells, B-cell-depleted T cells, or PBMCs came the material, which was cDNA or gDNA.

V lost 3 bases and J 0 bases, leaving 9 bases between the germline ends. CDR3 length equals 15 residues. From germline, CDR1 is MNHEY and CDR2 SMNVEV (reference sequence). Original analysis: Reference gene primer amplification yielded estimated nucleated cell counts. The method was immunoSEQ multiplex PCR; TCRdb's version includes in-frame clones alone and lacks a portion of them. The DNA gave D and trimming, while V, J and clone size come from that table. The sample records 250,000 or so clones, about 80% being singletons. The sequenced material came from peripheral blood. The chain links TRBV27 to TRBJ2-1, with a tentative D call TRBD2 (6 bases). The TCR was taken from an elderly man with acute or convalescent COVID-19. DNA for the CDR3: TGTGCCAGCAGTTTTGCGGGAAGCTCCTACAATGAGCAGTTCTTC. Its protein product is CASSFAGSSYNEQFF.